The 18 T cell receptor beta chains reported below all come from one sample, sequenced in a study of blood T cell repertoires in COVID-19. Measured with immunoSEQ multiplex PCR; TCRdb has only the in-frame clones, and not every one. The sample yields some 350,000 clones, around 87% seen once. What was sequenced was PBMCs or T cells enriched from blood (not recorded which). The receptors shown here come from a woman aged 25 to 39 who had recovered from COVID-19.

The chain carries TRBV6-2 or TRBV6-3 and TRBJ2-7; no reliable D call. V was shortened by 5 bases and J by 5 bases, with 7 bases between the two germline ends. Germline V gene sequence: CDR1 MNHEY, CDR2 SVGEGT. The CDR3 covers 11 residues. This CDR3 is CASSQSHEQYF. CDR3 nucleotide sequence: TGTGCCAGCAGTCAATCCCACGAGCAGTACTTC.

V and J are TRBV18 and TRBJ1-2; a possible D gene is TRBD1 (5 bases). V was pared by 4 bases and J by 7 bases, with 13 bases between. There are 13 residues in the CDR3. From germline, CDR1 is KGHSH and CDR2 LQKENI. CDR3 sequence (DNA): TGTGCCAGCTCACTTCAGGGTAAAGGTGGCTACACCTTC. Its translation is CASSLQGKGGYTF.

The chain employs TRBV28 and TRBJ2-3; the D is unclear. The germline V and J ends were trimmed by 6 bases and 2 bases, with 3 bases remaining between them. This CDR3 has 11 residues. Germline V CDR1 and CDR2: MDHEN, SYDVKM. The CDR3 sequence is CASRYTDTQYF. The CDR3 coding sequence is TGTGCCAGCAGATACACAGATACGCAGTATTTT. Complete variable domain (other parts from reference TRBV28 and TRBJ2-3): DVKVTQSSRYLVKRTGEKVFLECVQDMDHENMFWYRQDPGLGLRLIYFSYDVKMKEKGDIPEGYSVSREKKERFSLILESASTNQTSMYLCASRYTDTQYFGPGTRLTVL.

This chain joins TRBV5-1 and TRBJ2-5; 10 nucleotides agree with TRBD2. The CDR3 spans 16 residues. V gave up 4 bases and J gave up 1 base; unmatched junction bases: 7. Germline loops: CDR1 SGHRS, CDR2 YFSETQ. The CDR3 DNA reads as TGCGCCAGCAGCGCCTCTAGCGGGGGAGGCCAAGAGACCCAGTACTTC. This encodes CASSASSGGGQETQYF.

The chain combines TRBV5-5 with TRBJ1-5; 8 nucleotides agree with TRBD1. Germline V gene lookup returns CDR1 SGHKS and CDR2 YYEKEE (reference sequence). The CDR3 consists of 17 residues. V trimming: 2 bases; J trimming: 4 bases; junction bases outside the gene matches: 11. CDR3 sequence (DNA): TGTGCCAGCAGCTTACACCCGGGACAGGCATTAAATCAGCCCCAGCATTTT. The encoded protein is CASSLHPGQALNQPQHF.

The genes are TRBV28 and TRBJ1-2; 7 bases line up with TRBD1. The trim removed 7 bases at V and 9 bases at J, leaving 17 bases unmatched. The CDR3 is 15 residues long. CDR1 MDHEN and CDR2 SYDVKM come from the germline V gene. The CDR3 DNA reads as TGTGCCAGCAACCAAGGGGGCGAAACTGCAAGAAGCTACACCTTC. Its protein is CASNQGGETARSYTF.

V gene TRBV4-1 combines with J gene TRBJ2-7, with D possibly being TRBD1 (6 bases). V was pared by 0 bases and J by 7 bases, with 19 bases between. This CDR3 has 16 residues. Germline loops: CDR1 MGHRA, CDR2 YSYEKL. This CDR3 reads CASSQDHRDTSWEQYF. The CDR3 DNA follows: TGCGCCAGCAGCCAAGACCACCGGGACACTTCATGGGAGCAGTACTTC.

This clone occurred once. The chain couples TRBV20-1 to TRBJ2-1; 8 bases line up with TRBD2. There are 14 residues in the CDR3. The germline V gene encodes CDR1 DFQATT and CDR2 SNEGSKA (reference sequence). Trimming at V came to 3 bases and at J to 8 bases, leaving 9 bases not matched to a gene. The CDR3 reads CSASRGLVSHEQFF. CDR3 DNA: TGCAGTGCTAGTCGGGGACTAGTCTCCCATGAGCAGTTCTTC.

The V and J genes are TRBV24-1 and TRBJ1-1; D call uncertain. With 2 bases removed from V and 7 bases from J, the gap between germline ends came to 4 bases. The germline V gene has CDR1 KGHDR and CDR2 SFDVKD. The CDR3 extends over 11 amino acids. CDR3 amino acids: CATSDSVEAFF. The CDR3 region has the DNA TGTGCCACCAGTGATTCGGTTGAAGCTTTCTTT.

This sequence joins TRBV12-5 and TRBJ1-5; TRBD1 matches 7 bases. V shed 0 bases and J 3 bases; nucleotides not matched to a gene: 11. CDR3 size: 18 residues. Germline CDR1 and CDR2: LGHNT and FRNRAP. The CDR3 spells CASGLVPLGQVNNQPQHF. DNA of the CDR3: TGTGCTAGTGGTTTGGTACCTTTAGGACAGGTGAACAATCAGCCCCAGCATTTT.

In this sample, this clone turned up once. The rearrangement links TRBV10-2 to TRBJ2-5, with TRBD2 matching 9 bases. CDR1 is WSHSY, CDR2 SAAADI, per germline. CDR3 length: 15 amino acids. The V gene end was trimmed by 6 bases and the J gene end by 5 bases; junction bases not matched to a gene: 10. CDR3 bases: TGCGCCAGCAGAACCGAGCTAGCGGGGAGCGAGACCCAGTACTTC. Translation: CASRTELAGSETQYF.

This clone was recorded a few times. Here the CDR3 DNA reads TGTGCCAGCAGCTTTCACAGGGAGGGGAGAGCAGCTTTCTTT. Protein sequence: CASSFHREGRAAFF. The chain joins TRBV7-9 to TRBJ1-1, with D possibly being TRBD1 (6 bases). The CDR3 length is 14 residues. From germline, CDR1 is SEHNR and CDR2 FQNEAQ (reference sequence). The germline V and J ends were trimmed by 3 bases and 10 bases, with 18 bases remaining between them. Full variable domain (missing parts from reference TRBV7-9 and TRBJ1-1): DTGVSQNPRHKITKRGQNVTFRCDPISEHNRLYWYRQTLGQGPEFLTYFQNEAQLEKSRLLSDRFSAERPKGSFSTLEIQRTEQGDSAMYLCASSFHREGRAAFFGQGTRLTVV.

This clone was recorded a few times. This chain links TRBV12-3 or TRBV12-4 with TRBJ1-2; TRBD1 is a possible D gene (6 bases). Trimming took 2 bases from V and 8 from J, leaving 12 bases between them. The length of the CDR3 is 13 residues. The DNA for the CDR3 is TGTGCCAGCAGTTTATACAGGGAAGGCGGCTACACCTTC. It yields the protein CASSLYREGGYTF.

The CDR3 here is CASSPDRDVPINTDTQYF. For the CDR3, the DNA is TGTGCCAGCAGTCCGGACAGGGACGTTCCTATCAACACAGATACGCAGTATTTT. This chain connects TRBV6-6 to TRBJ2-3; 8 nucleotides align to TRBD1. Germline CDR1 reads MNHNY; CDR2 reads SVGAGI (reference sequence). The length of the CDR3 is 18 residues. V lost 5 bases, J lost 2 bases, and 15 bases stayed unmatched.

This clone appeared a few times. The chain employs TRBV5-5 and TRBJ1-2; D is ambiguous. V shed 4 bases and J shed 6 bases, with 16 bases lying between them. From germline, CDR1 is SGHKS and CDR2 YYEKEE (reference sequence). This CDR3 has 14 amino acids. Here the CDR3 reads CASSPILSSDGYTF. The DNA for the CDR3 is TGTGCCAGCAGCCCGATACTATCGTCTGATGGCTACACCTTC.

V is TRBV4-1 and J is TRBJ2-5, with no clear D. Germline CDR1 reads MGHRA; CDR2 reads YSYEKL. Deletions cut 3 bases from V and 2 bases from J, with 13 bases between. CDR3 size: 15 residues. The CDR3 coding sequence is TGCGCCAGCAGCCAGGGCTCAGAGACACAAGAGACCCAGTACTTC. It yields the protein CASSQGSETQETQYF.

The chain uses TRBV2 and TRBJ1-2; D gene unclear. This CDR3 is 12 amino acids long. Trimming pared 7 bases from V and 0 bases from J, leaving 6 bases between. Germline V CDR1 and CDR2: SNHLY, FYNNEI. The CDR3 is CASNIPNYGYTF. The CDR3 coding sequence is TGTGCCAGCAACATACCTAACTATGGCTACACCTTC.

The CDR3 protein is CASSLGEGVNEKLFF. The CDR3 region has the DNA TGCGCCAGCAGCTTGGGGGAAGGGGTTAATGAAAAACTGTTTTTT. This sequence joins TRBV5-1 and TRBJ1-4; D perhaps matches TRBD1 (5 bases). The CDR3 is made up of 15 amino acids. Germline loops: CDR1 SGHRS, CDR2 YFSETQ. The V end lost 0 bases, the J end lost 4 bases, and 10 bases lay between the germline ends.